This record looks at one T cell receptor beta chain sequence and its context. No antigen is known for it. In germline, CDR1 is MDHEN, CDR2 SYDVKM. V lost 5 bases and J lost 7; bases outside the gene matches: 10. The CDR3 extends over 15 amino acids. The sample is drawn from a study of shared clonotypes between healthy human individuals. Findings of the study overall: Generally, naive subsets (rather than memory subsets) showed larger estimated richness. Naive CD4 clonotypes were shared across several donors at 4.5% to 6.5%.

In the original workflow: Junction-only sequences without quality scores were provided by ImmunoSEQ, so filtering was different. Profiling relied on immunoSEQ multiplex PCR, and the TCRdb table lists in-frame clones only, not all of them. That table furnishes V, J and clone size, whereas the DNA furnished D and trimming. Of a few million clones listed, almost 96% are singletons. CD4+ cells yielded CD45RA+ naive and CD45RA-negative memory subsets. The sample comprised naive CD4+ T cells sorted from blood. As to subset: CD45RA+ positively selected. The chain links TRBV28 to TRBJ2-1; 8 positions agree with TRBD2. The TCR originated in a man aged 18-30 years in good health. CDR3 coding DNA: TGTGCCAGCAGTATACGCGGGGGGCTTAATAATGAGCAGTTCTTC. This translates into CASSIRGGLNNEQFF.